This T cell receptor (beta chain) was sequenced during a study of blood T cell repertoires in COVID-19. Study-level background: Donors in the United States, Italy and Spain gave samples during acute or convalescent COVID-19. From T cells, B-cell-depleted T cells, or PBMCs came the material, which was cDNA or gDNA.

V gave up 5 bases and J gave up 4 bases, with 5 bases separating them. Germline CDR1 reads LNHNV; CDR2 reads YYDKDF (reference sequence). The CDR3 runs to 11 residues. As processed by the authors: The authors estimated nucleated cell counts from reference gene primer amplification. TCRdb's copy holds only in-frame clones and misses some; the assay was immunoSEQ multiplex PCR. V and J calls and clone size follow that table, whereas D and trimming were derived from the DNA. The profile shows just over 300,000 clones, 75% to 90% of them singletons. J is TRBJ1-2 and V is TRBV15, with D unclear. This receptor was identified in a man aged 18 to 29 with active or convalescent COVID-19. The sequenced material came from peripheral blood. The CDR3 region has the DNA TGTGCCACCAGCGCAGGCTATGGCTACACCTTC. Protein: CATSAGYGYTF. The variable domain in full, completed from reference TRBV15 and TRBJ1-2, reads DAMVIQNPRYQVTQFGKPVTLSCSQTLNHNVMYWYQQKSSQAPKLLFHYYDKDFNNEADTPDNFQSRRPNTSFCFLDIRSPGLGDTAMYLCATSAGYGYTFGSGTRLTVV.